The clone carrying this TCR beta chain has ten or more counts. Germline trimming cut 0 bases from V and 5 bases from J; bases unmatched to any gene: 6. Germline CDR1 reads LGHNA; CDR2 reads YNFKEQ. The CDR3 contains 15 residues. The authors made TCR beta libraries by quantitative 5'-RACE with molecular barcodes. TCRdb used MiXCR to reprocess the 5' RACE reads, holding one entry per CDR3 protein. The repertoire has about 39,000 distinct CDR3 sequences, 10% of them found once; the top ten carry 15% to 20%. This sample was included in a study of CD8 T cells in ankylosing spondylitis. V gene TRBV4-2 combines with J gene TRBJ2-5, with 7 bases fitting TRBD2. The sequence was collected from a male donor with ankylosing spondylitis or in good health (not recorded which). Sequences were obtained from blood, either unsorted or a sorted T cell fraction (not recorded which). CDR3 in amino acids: CASSQDSGGRETQYF. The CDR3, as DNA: TGTGCCAGCAGCCAAGATTCGGGAGGAAGGGAGACCCAGTACTTC.